Described below is a single T cell receptor (beta chain) sequence and its context. Its antigen is currently unknown. These data come from a study of T cell responses to AZD1222 COVID-19 vaccine. Libraries were prepared by immunoSEQ multiplex PCR; TCRdb keeps only in-frame clonotypes and omits some of them. In the table there are some 130,000 clones, roughly 90% of which are singletons. Findings and caveats of the study: Spike regions recognized by vaccine-associated CD4 TCRs spanned the protein, led by 160-218 and 743-854. The donor group comprised mostly white British people and more females; the analysis possibly underestimated clonal diversity.

This sequence originates from an adult who received the AZD1222 COVID-19 vaccine. The input for sequencing was peripheral blood, taken 28 days after the second AZD1222 dose.

The CDR3 DNA reads as TGTGCCAGCAGTTACTCGGGGGCTCAAGAGACCCAGTACTTC. This codes for CASSYSGAQETQYF. This chain connects TRBV6-5 to TRBJ2-5; D may be TRBD1 (6 bases). Per the germline V gene, CDR1 is MNHEY and CDR2 is SVGAGI. V was trimmed by 0 bases and J by 2 bases, leaving 7 bases between them. This CDR3 is built from 14 residues.